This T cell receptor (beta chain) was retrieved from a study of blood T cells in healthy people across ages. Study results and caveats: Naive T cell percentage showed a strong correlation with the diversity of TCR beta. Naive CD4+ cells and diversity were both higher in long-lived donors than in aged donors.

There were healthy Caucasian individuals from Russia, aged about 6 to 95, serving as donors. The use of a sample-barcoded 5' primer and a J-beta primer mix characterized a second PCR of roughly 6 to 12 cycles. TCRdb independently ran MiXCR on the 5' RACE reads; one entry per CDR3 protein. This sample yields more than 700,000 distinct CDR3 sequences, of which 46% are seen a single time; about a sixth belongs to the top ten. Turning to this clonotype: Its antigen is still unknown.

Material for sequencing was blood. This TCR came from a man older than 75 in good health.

The CDR3 sequence: CSVERSGYEQYF. For the CDR3, the DNA is TGCAGCGTTGAAAGGTCGGGCTACGAGCAGTACTTC. The rearrangement links TRBV29-1 to TRBJ2-7, with D unresolved. Germline CDR1 is SQVTM and CDR2 is ANQGSEA. The V end lost 2 bases, the J end lost 3 bases, and 8 bases lay between the germline ends. CDR3 length: 12 amino acids.